This TCR beta chain was sequenced for a study of T cells after yellow fever vaccination. General observations from the study: Re-detected after boosting: most primary clones, more than 95% of CD4 and 88% of CD8. A secondary response was less intense yet reached its peak sooner, at day 5 versus 15. In FACS-sorted repertoires, abundant clonotypes from the bulk population could appear as contaminants.

In regard to this clonotype: Its antigen is undetermined.

Germline loops: CDR1 MNHNS, CDR2 SASEGT. V was clipped by 6 bases and J by 0 bases, with 12 bases between them. The CDR3 contains 15 residues. MiXCR, run by TCRdb on the 5' RACE reads, gives a single entry per CDR3 protein. In the table there are approximately 610,000 distinct CDR3 sequences, about 15% of which are singletons. The chain combines TRBV6-1 with TRBJ1-5; a weak D match, TRBD1 (6 bases). This receptor was obtained from a man aged 18 to 30 who received the YFV17D yellow fever vaccine. Sequences were derived from PBMCs, sampled more than 4 days after the first yellow fever vaccination. The CDR3 nucleotides are TGTGCCAGCAGAACCGGACAGAGTAGCAATCAGCCCCAGCATTTT. Its translation: CASRTGQSSNQPQHF.